These 13 T cell receptor beta chains were all obtained from the same sample, sequenced in a study of blood T cell repertoires in COVID-19. Profiled with immunoSEQ multiplex PCR; TCRdb holds only in-frame clones, not every one. Of over 60,000 clones detected, roughly four fifths appear once; the ten largest clones hold roughly 14%. The sample comprised peripheral blood. These receptors originate from a man over 45 with COVID-19, enrolled during active disease.

V and J are TRBV2 and TRBJ2-3; a weak D match, TRBD2 (6 bases). CDR3 size: 14 residues. V dropped 4 bases and J dropped 1 base, with 9 bases sitting between them. CDR1 is SNHLY, CDR2 FYNNEI, per germline. The CDR3 sequence: CASSVPSGTDTQYF. The CDR3 DNA sequence: TGTGCCAGCAGTGTTCCTAGCGGCACAGATACGCAGTATTTT.

The chain couples TRBV14 to TRBJ2-1, with 8 bases lining up with TRBD2. Germline CDR1 reads SGHDN; CDR2 reads FVKESK. With 3 bases clipped from V and 6 bases from J, the junction kept 4 bases outside the gene matches. There are 14 residues in the CDR3. In DNA, the CDR3 is TGTGCCAGCAGCCACGGACTAGCTTTCAATGAGCAGTTCTTC. It yields the protein CASSHGLAFNEQFF.

This chain links TRBV4-3 with TRBJ1-2, with 7 bases lining up with TRBD1. Germline V gene lookup returns CDR1 LGHNA and CDR2 YSLEER. V dropped 1 base and J dropped 5; count of bases not matched to a gene: 10. The CDR3 extends over 16 amino acids. CDR3 sequence: CASSQGEQGLGYGYTF. As DNA, the CDR3 is TGCGCCAGCAGCCAAGGCGAACAGGGGCTGGGTTATGGCTACACCTTC.

The gene calls are TRBV27 and TRBJ1-1; tentative D call: TRBD1 (6 bases). Looked up from germline, CDR1 is MNHEY and CDR2 is SMNVEV (reference sequence). The ends were cut back, 3 bases at V and 2 bases at J, with 19 bases in the middle. The CDR3 sequence is 17 residues long. CDR3 amino acids: CASSLTLRRTANTEAFF. The CDR3 DNA reads TGTGCCAGCAGTTTGACCCTCCGTAGGACAGCAAACACTGAAGCTTTCTTT.

The gene calls are TRBV4-3 and TRBJ1-4; weak D call: TRBD1 (5 bases). Trimming removed 2 bases at V and 0 bases at J, with 7 bases between. CDR3 length: 15 amino acids. CDR1 is LGHNA and CDR2 is YSLEER in the germline V gene. The CDR3 nucleotides are TGCGCCAGCAGCCAACAAGGGGCAACTAATGAAAAACTGTTTTTT. Its protein is CASSQQGATNEKLFF.

V is TRBV9 and J is TRBJ2-6; 10 bases match TRBD1. The CDR3 is 18 residues long. Germline loops: CDR1 SGDLS, CDR2 YYNGEE. V gave up 3 bases and J gave up 4 bases; unmatched junction bases: 10. The CDR3 is CASSAAGTGAGGANVLTF. CDR3 coding DNA: TGTGCCAGCAGCGCAGCAGGGACAGGGGCAGGAGGGGCCAACGTCCTGACTTTC.

This chain connects TRBV5-1 to TRBJ1-5, with D unresolved. This CDR3 comprises 13 residues. CDR1 SGHRS and CDR2 YFSETQ come from the germline V gene. V lost 4 bases and J lost 0, with 5 bases in between. This CDR3 is CASSSYSNQPQHF. Here the CDR3 DNA reads TGCGCCAGCAGCAGCTATAGCAATCAGCCCCAGCATTTT.

The chain employs TRBV5-1 and TRBJ2-7; D is uncertain. V was clipped by 4 bases and J by 4 bases, with 21 bases between them. Germline V gene sequence: CDR1 SGHRS, CDR2 YFSETQ. The CDR3 covers 16 residues. Here the CDR3 DNA reads TGCGCCAGCAGCCGCGGATTACTGACCGGATCATACGAGCAGTACTTC. As protein: CASSRGLLTGSYEQYF. The full variable domain, in which reference TRBV5-1 and TRBJ2-7 provide the parts outside the CDR3, is KAGVTQTPRYLIKTRGQQVTLSCSPISGHRSVSWYQQTPGQGLQFLFEYFSETQRNKGNFPGRFSGRQFSNSRSEMNVSTLELGDSALYLCASSRGLLTGSYEQYFGPGTRLTVT.

This chain joins TRBV19 and TRBJ1-5, with 9 nucleotides matching TRBD1. The V gene end was trimmed by 5 bases and the J gene end by 4 bases; junction bases not matched to a gene: 9. Looked up from germline, CDR1 is LNHDA and CDR2 is SQIVND (reference sequence). The CDR3 loop spans 16 amino acids. The CDR3 spells CASSGLPGQGNQPQHF. Written as DNA, the CDR3 is TGTGCCAGTAGTGGCCTGCCGGGACAGGGTAATCAGCCCCAGCATTTT. Drawing the rest from reference TRBV19 and TRBJ1-5, the complete variable domain is DGGITQSPKYLFRKEGQNVTLSCEQNLNHDAMYWYRQDPGQGLRLIYYSQIVNDFQKGDIAEGYSVSREKKESFPLTVTSAQKNPTAFYLCASSGLPGQGNQPQHFGDGTRLSIL.

The chain recombines TRBV6-6 with TRBJ1-2, with 9 positions matching TRBD1. Trimming cost V 5 bases and J 4 bases; bases outside gene matches: 2. The CDR3 is 13 residues long. The germline gives CDR1 MNHNY, CDR2 SVGAGI (reference sequence). Here the CDR3 DNA reads TGTGCCAGCAGTCCGGACAGGGGCTATGGCTACACCTTC. Amino acid sequence: CASSPDRGYGYTF.

V and J are TRBV5-6 and TRBJ1-2; TRBD1 is a possible D gene (6 bases). V lost 4 bases and J 2 bases, leaving 18 bases between the germline ends. Germline CDR1 reads SGHDT; CDR2 reads YYEEEE. This CDR3 contains 16 residues. The CDR3 sequence: CASSLTQGGRNYGYTF. CDR3 coding DNA: TGTGCCAGCAGCCTAACCCAAGGGGGACGGAACTATGGCTACACCTTC. The full variable domain, completed using reference TRBV5-6 and TRBJ1-2, is DAGVTQSPTHLIKTRGQQVTLRCSPKSGHDTVSWYQQALGQGPQFIFQYYEEEERQRGNFPDRFSGHQFPNYSSELNVNALLLGDSALYLCASSLTQGGRNYGYTFGSGTRLTVV.

The J gene is TRBJ2-1, the V gene TRBV6-5; TRBD1 is a possible D gene (8 bases). The CDR3 length is 14 residues. CDR1 MNHEY and CDR2 SVGAGI come from the germline V gene. V lost 8 bases, J lost 5 bases, and 16 bases lay in between. The chain's CDR3 is CASFNRGGNNEQFF. CDR3 bases: TGTGCCAGCTTTAACAGGGGGGGTAACAATGAGCAGTTCTTC.

The chain couples TRBV19 to TRBJ1-2, with D possibly TRBD1 on 6 matching bases. The CDR3 loop spans 14 amino acids. Trimming left V 4 bases short and J 8 bases short, with 17 bases between. Germline loops: CDR1 LNHDA, CDR2 SQIVND (reference sequence). In nucleotides, the CDR3 is TGTGCCAGTAGTAACTCCGGGACAAGAGGCGGCTACACCTTC. Amino acids: CASSNSGTRGGYTF.